One and the same sample provided the 27 T cell receptor beta chains below, sequenced in a study of T cells after yellow fever vaccination. TCRdb ran MiXCR on the 5' RACE reads and lists one entry per CDR3 protein. The sample holds a few hundred thousand distinct CDR3 sequences, approximately 4% seen once. The source material was PBMCs, sampled 5 days after the yellow fever booster vaccination. These receptors came from a man between 18 and 35 years old who received the YFV17D yellow fever vaccine.

This clonotype was recorded at least ten times. The chain is built from TRBV20-1 and TRBJ2-7; 9 bases agree with TRBD1. In germline, CDR1 is DFQATT, CDR2 SNEGSKA (reference sequence). This CDR3 has 14 amino acids. Losses at the gene ends were 5 bases for V and 1 base for J; bases not matched to a gene: 6. The CDR3 coding sequence is TGCAGTGCTGAAGGCGGGACAGGGTCCTACGAGCAGTACGTC. It yields the protein CSAEGGTGSYEQYV.

This clonotype was found a few times. This chain connects TRBV7-6 to TRBJ2-3; no reliable D call. This CDR3 is 16 amino acids long. V was trimmed by 0 bases and J by 5 bases, leaving 15 bases between them. The germline CDR1 and CDR2 sequences are SGHVS and FNYEAQ. The CDR3 bases are TGTGCCAGCAGCTTAGCACAGTTCACCAGAGGAGATACGCAGTATTTT. It yields the protein CASSLAQFTRGDTQYF.

This rearrangement joins TRBV19 to TRBJ1-1; unclear D gene. From germline, CDR1 is LNHDA and CDR2 SQIVND (reference sequence). Trimming took 0 bases from V and 0 from J, leaving 5 bases between them. The CDR3 has 14 residues. The CDR3 bases are TGTGCCAGTAGTATAGAAGGGCTGAACACTGAAGCTTTCTTT. Translation gives CASSIEGLNTEAFF.

This clonotype was seen a handful of times. The CDR3: CASSLGDGAYEQYF. In DNA form, the CDR3 reads TGCGCCAGCAGCCTGGGGGACGGAGCCTACGAGCAGTACTTC. V gene TRBV5-1 combines with J gene TRBJ2-7; D might be TRBD1 or TRBD2, each matching 5 bases. The germline V gene encodes CDR1 SGHRS and CDR2 YFSETQ. The V gene lost 4 bases and the J gene lost 2 bases, with 13 bases spanning the gap. The CDR3 runs to 14 residues.

This clonotype was recorded at least ten times. V usage is TRBV7-9 and J usage is TRBJ2-7; the D is unclear. The ends were cut back, 0 bases at V and 4 bases at J, with 13 bases in the middle. The germline V gene has CDR1 SEHNR and CDR2 FQNEAQ (reference sequence). The CDR3 is made up of 15 amino acids. CDR3 nucleotides: TGTGCCAGCAGCTTAGCGTCGTGGGAAAGGTACGAGCAGTACTTC. The encoded protein is CASSLASWERYEQYF.

This chain connects TRBV20-1 to TRBJ1-2; D not certain. The CDR3 is 15 residues long. The germline V and J ends were trimmed by 1 base and 4 bases, with 16 bases remaining between them. Germline V gene lookup returns CDR1 DFQATT and CDR2 SNEGSKA (reference sequence). This CDR3 reads CSARALSRGSYGYTF. The CDR3, as DNA: TGCAGTGCTAGAGCACTCAGTAGAGGGTCCTATGGCTACACCTTC.

This clonotype was detected many times. The chain uses TRBV20-1 and TRBJ1-2, with 9 bases identical to TRBD1. This CDR3 region has 14 residues. CDR1 and CDR2 (germline): DFQATT, SNEGSKA (reference sequence). The V segment lost 1 base and the J segment 4 bases; nucleotides outside the gene matches: 4. The CDR3 here is CSARGQGGVYGYTF. CDR3 nucleotides: TGCAGTGCTAGAGGACAGGGGGGGGTCTATGGCTACACCTTC.

This clonotype occurred many times. The rearrangement uses TRBV18 and TRBJ2-1; D uncertain. Germline values: CDR1 KGHSH, CDR2 LQKENI. The CDR3 has 13 residues. The V gene lost 3 bases and the J gene lost 6 bases, with 9 bases spanning the gap. The CDR3 DNA reads TGTGCCAGCTCACCTGCGACGGGCAATGAGCAGTTCTTC. Its protein is CASSPATGNEQFF.

The chain links TRBV4-3 to TRBJ2-2, with 11 bases matching TRBD2. V was clipped by 0 bases and J by 0 bases; unmatched bases: 6. The CDR3 is 19 amino acids. The germline CDR1 and CDR2 sequences are LGHNA and YSLEER. CDR3 sequence: CASSQEWLAGGTNTGELFF. The DNA of the CDR3 is TGCGCCAGCAGCCAAGAGTGGCTAGCGGGGGGCACGAACACCGGGGAGCTGTTTTTT.

This clonotype has more than one count but fewer than ten. V gene TRBV18 combines with J gene TRBJ1-5; D unclear. CDR1 is KGHSH, CDR2 LQKENI, per germline. This CDR3 spans 16 amino acids. Trimming left V 1 base short and J 1 base short, with 11 bases between. The CDR3 nucleotides read TGTGCCAGCTCACCACAAGTACCAGGAAGCAATCAGCCCCAGCATTTT. Its translation: CASSPQVPGSNQPQHF.

This clonotype was seen many times. The chain employs TRBV5-1 and TRBJ2-5; D might be TRBD1 or TRBD2, each matching 7 bases. V was shortened by 1 base and J by 5 bases, with 15 bases between the two germline ends. The CDR3 sequence is 15 residues long. Germline lookup yields CDR1 SGHRS and CDR2 YFSETQ. The CDR3 is CASSLQRGREETQYF. The CDR3 nucleotides read TGCGCCAGCAGCTTGCAAAGGGGGCGGGAGGAGACCCAGTACTTC.

This chain joins TRBV7-2 and TRBJ2-3, with TRBD2 matching over 9 bases. The CDR3 runs to 16 residues. V shed 1 base, J shed 1 base, and the junction held 3 bases outside the gene matches. Per the germline V gene, CDR1 is SGHTA and CDR2 is FQGNSA. The CDR3 coding sequence is TGTGCCAGCAGCTTAGTTCCTAGCGGGGGCACAGATACGCAGTATTTT. As protein: CASSLVPSGGTDTQYF.

This clonotype was observed at least ten times. CDR3 sequence (DNA): TGCAGCGTTGTATCCAGGGGGTTGAATGAGCAGTTCTTC. Its translation is CSVVSRGLNEQFF. V is TRBV29-1 and J is TRBJ2-1; 7 bases agree with TRBD1. After removal of 4 bases from V and 7 bases from J, the junction contained 7 bases not matched to a gene. This CDR3 spans 13 amino acids. Germline-derived CDR1 and CDR2 are SQVTM and ANQGSEA.

This clonotype showed up many times. V is TRBV9 and J is TRBJ2-2; 8 positions agree with TRBD2. V gave up 5 bases and J gave up 6 bases; unmatched junction bases: 6. Germline assignment: CDR1 SGDLS and CDR2 YYNGEE. This CDR3 comprises 14 residues. Written as DNA, the CDR3 is TGTGCCAGCAGTGCCGGGACTAGTGCCGGGGAGCTGTTTTTT. This translates into CASSAGTSAGELFF.

The J gene is TRBJ2-3, the V gene TRBV7-2; 15 positions match TRBD2. Looked up from germline, CDR1 is SGHTA and CDR2 is FQGNSA. CDR3 size: 17 residues. V dropped 4 bases and J dropped 2; count of bases not matched to a gene: 4. The CDR3 spells CASSWGTSGGSTDTQYF. The CDR3 nucleotides read TGTGCCAGCAGCTGGGGGACTAGCGGGGGGTCCACAGATACGCAGTATTTT.

The J gene is TRBJ2-5, the V gene TRBV5-1; D unresolved. This CDR3 spans 15 amino acids. V lost 6 bases to trimming and J lost 5 bases, with 20 bases between them. Germline V gene data show CDR1 as SGHRS and CDR2 as YFSETQ. Written as DNA, the CDR3 is TGCGCCAGCAAGGTCTGGAGTATTATAGGGGAGACCCAGTACTTC. It is translated as CASKVWSIIGETQYF.

V is TRBV12-3 or TRBV12-4 and J is TRBJ1-2; no reliable D call. This CDR3 has 16 residues. Trimming cost V 7 bases and J 4 bases, with 22 bases left between them. CDR3 DNA sequence: TGTGCCAGCACGCACAGCCTCAAGGTGGTATTCTATGGCTACACCTTC. This codes for CASTHSLKVVFYGYTF.

This rearrangement joins TRBV5-4 to TRBJ1-6; 10 nucleotides match TRBD1. Germline CDR1 is SGHNT and CDR2 is YYREEE (reference sequence). CDR3 length: 17 amino acids. V gave up 0 bases and J gave up 1 base; unmatched junction bases: 1. For the CDR3, the DNA is TGTGCCAGCAGCTTGGGGGACAGGGGATCCTATAATTCACCCCTCCACTTT. Residues: CASSLGDRGSYNSPLHF.

The sample holds many counts of this clonotype. The chain carries TRBV4-3 and TRBJ1-2; TRBD1 is a possible D gene (6 bases). Germline V gives CDR1 LGHNA, CDR2 YSLEER. Trimming pared 7 bases from V and 3 bases from J, leaving 15 bases between. There are 14 residues in the CDR3. The CDR3 loop reads CASTLQGEDYGYTF. The CDR3 DNA reads as TGCGCCAGCACCCTACAGGGAGAGGACTATGGCTACACCTTC.

This clonotype has only a few counts. The chain recombines TRBV2 with TRBJ2-4; D not certain. CDR1 and CDR2 from the germline V gene are SNHLY and FYNNEI. Trimming shortened V by 5 bases and J by 12 bases, and 17 bases separated the two germline ends. The CDR3 covers 13 residues. CDR3 protein: CASSTGDGKDQYF. In DNA, the CDR3 is TGTGCCAGCAGTACCGGTGATGGGAAGGATCAGTACTTC.

This chain connects TRBV5-1 to TRBJ2-5; 7 nucleotides align to TRBD1. The V gene end was trimmed by 0 bases and the J gene end by 3 bases; junction bases not matched to a gene: 2. The CDR3 sequence is 14 residues long. CDR1 and CDR2 from the germline V gene are SGHRS and YFSETQ. The CDR3: CASSLAGTEETQYF. In DNA form, the CDR3 reads TGCGCCAGCAGCTTGGCCGGGACAGAAGAGACCCAGTACTTC.

Only a few counts were recorded for this clonotype. The V and J genes are TRBV29-1 and TRBJ2-5; 14 nucleotides agree with TRBD2. Per the germline V gene, CDR1 is SQVTM and CDR2 is ANQGSEA. This CDR3 comprises 13 residues. Trimming took 6 bases from V and 7 from J; bases not matched to a gene: 4. In DNA, the CDR3 is TGCAGCGTCGGGACTAGCGGGGGCGGGACCCAGTACTTC. This encodes CSVGTSGGGTQYF.

The J gene is TRBJ1-6, the V gene TRBV7-9; D is perhaps TRBD1 (5 bases). The germline gives CDR1 SEHNR, CDR2 FQNEAQ (reference sequence). The length of the CDR3 is 14 residues. Between the trimmed V and J ends, which lost 4 bases and 10 bases, there was a span of 14 bases. CDR3 protein: CASSSQGFESPLHF. Written as DNA, the CDR3 is TGTGCCAGCAGCTCTCAGGGATTTGAATCACCCCTCCACTTT.

The table lists this clonotype with many counts. J is TRBJ2-3 and V is TRBV7-8; D may be TRBD1 or TRBD2 (5 bases each). V was shortened by 5 bases and J by 2 bases, with 17 bases between the two germline ends. The CDR3 extends over 16 amino acids. Germline loops: CDR1 SGHVS, CDR2 FQNEAQ. CDR3 bases: TGTGCCAGCAGCCCCAGGGCGGGCAGGCCCACAGATACGCAGTATTTT. It encodes CASSPRAGRPTDTQYF.

The chain has TRBV20-1 and TRBJ2-5; no definite D call. The ends were cut back, 3 bases at V and 2 bases at J, with 4 bases in the middle. CDR1 is DFQATT and CDR2 is SNEGSKA in the germline V gene (reference sequence). CDR3 length: 11 amino acids. For the CDR3, the DNA is TGCAGTGCTAGCCGGCAAGAGACCCAGTACTTC. It translates to CSASRQETQYF.

This clonotype was detected only a few times. The chain couples TRBV29-1 to TRBJ2-7; a weak D match, TRBD2 (5 bases). This CDR3 spans 13 amino acids. Per the germline V gene, CDR1 is SQVTM and CDR2 is ANQGSEA. V shed 4 bases and J shed 6 bases, with 16 bases lying between them. The CDR3 DNA sequence: TGCAGCGTTGCCAGGTCGGGGTTCGGCGAGCAGTACTTC. Translating gives CSVARSGFGEQYF.

The chain is built from TRBV7-2 and TRBJ1-4, with D maybe TRBD1 (6 bases). Trimming took 5 bases from V and 2 from J, leaving 9 bases between them. The CDR3 is 14 amino acids. CDR1 is SGHTA and CDR2 is FQGNSA in the germline V gene. In DNA form, the CDR3 reads TGTGCCAGCAGCAGGGGGTCGACTAATGAAAAACTGTTTTTT. It yields the protein CASSRGSTNEKLFF.